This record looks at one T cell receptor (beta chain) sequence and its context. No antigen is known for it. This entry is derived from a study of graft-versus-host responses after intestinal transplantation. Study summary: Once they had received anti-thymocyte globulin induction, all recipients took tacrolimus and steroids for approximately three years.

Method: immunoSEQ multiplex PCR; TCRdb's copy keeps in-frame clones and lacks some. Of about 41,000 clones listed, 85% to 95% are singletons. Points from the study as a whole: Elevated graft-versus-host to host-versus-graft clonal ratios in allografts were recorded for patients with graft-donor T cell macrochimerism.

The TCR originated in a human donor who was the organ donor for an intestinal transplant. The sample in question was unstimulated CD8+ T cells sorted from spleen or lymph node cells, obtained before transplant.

The CDR3, as DNA: TGTGCCAGCAGCCTAACTAGCGGGGGGCCCCGAGGAGAGACCCAGTACTTC. This codes for CASSLTSGGPRGETQYF. This chain joins TRBV9 and TRBJ2-5; 12 nucleotides agree with TRBD2. Germline V CDR1 and CDR2: SGDLS, YYNGEE. V gave up 4 bases and J gave up 4 bases; unmatched junction bases: 11. The length of the CDR3 is 17 residues.